The entry below gives a single T cell receptor (beta chain) sequence along with its context. TCRdb's copy holds only in-frame clones and misses some; the assay was immunoSEQ multiplex PCR. The table shows about 310,000 clones, with 87% occurring only once. V was pared by 4 bases and J by 0 bases, with 16 bases between. CDR3 length: 16 amino acids. The germline CDR1 and CDR2 sequences are LGHDT and YNNKEL (reference sequence). This entry belongs to a study of blood T cell repertoires in COVID-19. Material for sequencing was PBMCs or T cells enriched from blood (not recorded which). The chain combines TRBV3-1 (or the pseudogene TRBV3-2) with TRBJ2-7; maybe TRBD1 (6 bases). This receptor was taken from a woman aged 18 to 35 who had recovered from COVID-19. In nucleotides, the CDR3 is TGTGCCAGCAGCCCCCAGGGCCAGGACAGCTCCTACGAGCAGTACTTC. Its translation: CASSPQGQDSSYEQYF.